What follows is one TCR beta chain and its context. The entry originates in a study of blood T cell repertoires in COVID-19. For the study at large: Donors in the United States, Italy and Spain gave samples during acute or convalescent COVID-19.

Germline V gene lookup returns CDR1 MNHEY and CDR2 SVGAGI. V dropped 0 bases and J dropped 6 bases, with 14 bases sitting between them. This CDR3 contains 15 residues. In the original analysis: Counts of nucleated cells, estimated from reference gene primer amplification, were obtained. The method was immunoSEQ multiplex PCR; TCRdb's version includes in-frame clones alone and lacks a portion of them. Clone size and the V and J calls come from that table; the DNA yielded D and trimming. This table holds tens of thousands of clones, roughly 82% found once. V is TRBV6-5 and J is TRBJ1-1; TRBD1 is a possible D gene (6 bases). Material: peripheral blood. The TCR originated in a man older than 75 with active COVID-19. CDR3 protein: CASSYSNRGLSEAFF. CDR3 DNA sequence: TGTGCCAGCAGTTACTCGAATAGGGGGTTGTCTGAAGCTTTCTTT.